The sequence of this TCR beta chain was determined in a study of blood T cell repertoires in COVID-19. Study summary: There were acute and convalescent COVID-19 samples, and they came from the United States, Italy and Spain.

This CDR3 comprises 16 residues. Germline V gene lookup returns CDR1 SGHAT and CDR2 FQNNGV. Seattle participants joined during active infection and were tracked over time. Study processing details: Amplification from reference gene primers served as the basis for estimated nucleated cell counts. The table came from immunoSEQ multiplex PCR; TCRdb's copy has only in-frame clones and leaves some out. For V, J and clone size, that table is used; D and trimming come from the DNA. The table lists tens of thousands of clones, approximately 88% of them singletons. Sequences were obtained from peripheral blood. The TCR was taken from a man aged 55 to 69 with COVID-19, enrolled during active disease. The gene calls are TRBV11-2 and TRBJ2-5; 9 bases fit TRBD1. The end of the DNA is better explained by TRBJ2-7, so the J call may be wrong. CDR3 DNA: TGTGCCAGCAGCTTCAGGGGACAGGGACGTCACTACGAGCAGTACTTC. This gives the protein CASSFRGQGRHYEQYF.